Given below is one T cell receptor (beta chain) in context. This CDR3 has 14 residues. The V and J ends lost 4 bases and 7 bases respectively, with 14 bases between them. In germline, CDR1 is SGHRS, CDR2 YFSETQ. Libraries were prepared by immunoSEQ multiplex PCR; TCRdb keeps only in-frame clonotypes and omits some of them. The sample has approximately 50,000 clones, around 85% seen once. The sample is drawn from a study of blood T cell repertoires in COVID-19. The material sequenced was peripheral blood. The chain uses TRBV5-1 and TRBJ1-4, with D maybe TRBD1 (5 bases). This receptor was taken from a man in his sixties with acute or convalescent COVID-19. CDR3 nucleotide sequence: TGCGCCAGCAGCCTCCAAGGGGAGGTTGAAAAACTGTTTTTT. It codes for CASSLQGEVEKLFF.